This note documents a single T cell receptor beta chain sequence. Antigen unknown. The length of the CDR3 is 17 residues. Germline CDR1 and CDR2: LGHNA and YNFKEQ. Trimming took 0 bases from V and 2 from J, leaving 16 bases between them. This sample stems from a study of blood T cells in healthy people across ages. Alongside a J-beta primer mix, a sample-barcoded 5' primer served in a second PCR lasting about 7 to 12 cycles. Every cDNA was tagged by a template-switch adaptor with 12 random nucleotides. TCRdb ran MiXCR on the 5' RACE reads and lists one entry per CDR3 protein. The repertoire holds 1.5 million to 2 million distinct CDR3 sequences, approximately 50% seen once, with 2.1% in the top ten. Whole-study findings and limits: Underestimates were what the diversity estimates from one million T cells were considered to be. There was a strong correlation between TCR beta diversity and naive T cell percentage.

This clonotype was sampled from a woman aged 40 to 50 in good health. The sequencing input was blood. This rearrangement joins TRBV4-2 to TRBJ1-2; weak D call: TRBD1 (5 bases). The CDR3 DNA follows: TGTGCCAGCAGCCAAGAGGGGAGTAGGGGCGCGAACTATGGCTACACCTTC. Translation: CASSQEGSRGANYGYTF.